The clone carrying this T cell receptor beta chain was counted many times. Its antigen is undetermined. TCRdb recomputed calls from the 5' RACE reads with MiXCR, one row per CDR3 protein. The data contain about 48,000 distinct CDR3 sequences, about a tenth of them seen just once; the ten biggest clones take up less than 25%. Germline CDR1 and CDR2: ENHRY and SYGVKD. The CDR3 extends over 15 amino acids. V trimming: 3 bases; J trimming: 6 bases; junction bases outside the gene matches: 6. The sample is drawn from a study of neurological immune-mediated disorders. Study-wide results and limits: Falling below healthy controls, multiple sclerosis showed the least TCR clonal expansion, while HTLV-1-associated myelopathy showed the most. No CDR3 amino acid sequences were shared by expanded clones across subjects, suggesting private repertoires in all groups.

Unsorted libraries were derived from 2 million PBMCs stored at -80 C. The TCR sequence derives from a woman aged 35 to 49 with HTLV-1-associated myelopathy (HAM/TSP). The J gene is TRBJ2-1, the V gene TRBV10-3, with TRBD2 matching over 9 bases. Sequences were obtained from PBMCs. CDR3 sequence reads: CAISEGSGGTNEQFF. In nucleotides, the CDR3 is TGTGCCATCAGTGAAGGTAGCGGGGGTACCAATGAGCAGTTCTTC.